The clone carrying this TCR beta chain has a handful of counts. These data originate in a study of technical replicates of blood from a few donors. Measured with immunoSEQ multiplex PCR; TCRdb has only the in-frame clones, and not every one. The table has some 77,000 clones, approximately 86% seen once; the top ten hold approximately 5%. Germline V lookup: CDR1 SGHNT, CDR2 YENEEA. This CDR3 contains 12 residues. V dropped 0 bases and J dropped 7 bases, with 4 bases sitting between them. The source is a human donor in good health. Some clones in this sample may be carry-over from other donors' samples. V is TRBV11-3 and J is TRBJ2-1; D gene unclear. The sequenced sample was PBMCs. This CDR3 is CASSLDLNEQFF. As DNA, the CDR3 is TGTGCCAGCAGCTTAGATCTGAATGAGCAGTTCTTC.